The 9 T cell receptor beta chains in this list originate from one sample, sequenced in a study of regulatory T cells in long-lasting Graves disease. With iRepertoire HTBI primers and Arm-PCR of CDR3 regions, TCR beta libraries were built. TCRdb used MiXCR to reprocess the multiplex PCR reads, holding one entry per CDR3 protein. The sample has around 470,000 distinct CDR3 sequences, about 14% seen once. Time point given: newly diagnosed GD, antithyroid drugs for less than 3 months. Scientists built the TCR library using RNA that was extracted from PBMCs. This sample was shared with a second study, whose subject was T cells in Graves' hyperthyroidism and ophthalmopathy.

This material consisted of peripheral blood mononuclear cells (PBMCs), taken at new diagnosis, from a patient treated with antithyroid drugs. The source of these receptors is a woman in her forties or fifties with Graves disease.

The V gene is TRBV24-1, the J gene TRBJ2-7; no clear D. The CDR3 is made up of 16 amino acids. Trimming removed 8 bases from V and 3 bases from J, with 22 bases in between. Germline loops: CDR1 KGHDR, CDR2 SFDVKD. CDR3 in DNA: TGTGCCACCACCCCACCCGCCAGGTCCCTTTTCTACGAGCAGTACTTC. Its translation is CATTPPARSLFYEQYF.

J is TRBJ2-1 and V is TRBV30; TRBD2 matches at 14 bases. The V gene's germline CDR1 is GTSNPN and CDR2 SVGIG (reference sequence). V shed 5 bases, J shed 9 bases, and the junction held 6 bases outside the gene matches. The CDR3 consists of 14 residues. CDR3 in amino acids: CAWETSGRVGEQFF. The CDR3 bases are TGTGCCTGGGAGACTAGCGGGAGGGTCGGTGAGCAGTTCTTC.

On this clonotype: Just one base apart from a much larger clone, this may be a read error. This chain joins TRBV6-2 or TRBV6-3 and TRBJ2-5, with 10 bases fitting TRBD2. V gave up 4 bases and J gave up 7 bases; unmatched junction bases: 9. Germline CDR1 is MNHEY and CDR2 is SVGEGT. This CDR3 has 15 residues. CDR3 residues: CASSSAGTSEGTQYF. The DNA of the CDR3 is TGTGCCAGCAGTTCGGCCGGGACTAGCGAAGGGACCCAGTACTTC.

The chain has TRBV19 and TRBJ2-5; D may be TRBD1 (6 bases). Trimming cost V 5 bases and J 1 base, with 17 bases left between them. In germline, CDR1 is LNHDA, CDR2 SQIVND (reference sequence). This CDR3 has 16 amino acids. CDR3 amino acids: CASSPCQQGIQETQYF. CDR3 sequence (DNA): TGTGCCAGTAGTCCTTGCCAACAGGGTATCCAAGAGACCCAGTACTTC.

V and J are TRBV27 and TRBJ2-7; the D is unclear. This CDR3 has 14 amino acids. V was pared by 7 bases and J by 3 bases, with 16 bases between. Germline CDR1 is MNHEY and CDR2 is SMNVEV (reference sequence). CDR3 amino acids: CASKVGRLDYEQYF. Written as DNA, the CDR3 is TGTGCCAGCAAAGTCGGGCGGCTAGACTACGAGCAGTACTTC.

This clonotype was observed a handful of times. The chain joins TRBV10-3 to TRBJ2-2, with 8 nucleotides matching TRBD2. The germline gives CDR1 ENHRY, CDR2 SYGVKD. This CDR3 comprises 13 residues. The V and J ends lost 10 bases and 5 bases, in that order; junction bases with no gene match: 6. CDR3 amino acids: CATGLGRTGELFF. Here the CDR3 DNA reads TGTGCCACGGGACTAGGGCGAACCGGGGAGCTGTTTTTT.

Only a few counts were recorded for this clonotype. The rearrangement uses TRBV19 and TRBJ1-1, with D possibly being TRBD1 (5 bases). V lost 6 bases, J lost 6 bases, and 17 bases lay in between. CDR1 is LNHDA, CDR2 SQIVND, per germline (reference sequence). There are 14 residues in the CDR3. CDR3 sequence reads: CASRRDHLASEAFF. CDR3 nucleotides: TGTGCCAGTAGAAGGGACCACCTGGCCTCTGAAGCTTTCTTT.

This clonotype came up a few times. V gene TRBV27 combines with J gene TRBJ1-1; D might be TRBD1 (5 bases). With 8 bases removed from V and 1 base from J, the gap between germline ends came to 14 bases. CDR3 length equals 14 residues. Germline V gives CDR1 MNHEY, CDR2 SMNVEV (reference sequence). In DNA, the CDR3 is TGTGCCAGCCTTCCCGGGGGAAAGAACACTGAAGCTTTCTTT. Translated: CASLPGGKNTEAFF.

This clonotype was recorded at least ten times. This chain uses TRBV7-3 with TRBJ2-7; TRBD2 aligns across 7 bases. There are 15 residues in the CDR3. The J segment lost 1 base and the V segment lost 3 bases, leaving 6 bases of the junction unmatched. The germline CDR1 and CDR2 sequences are SGHTA and FQGTGA. CDR3 loop: CASSLAGASSYEQYF. CDR3 DNA: TGTGCCAGCAGCTTGGCGGGAGCGAGTTCCTACGAGCAGTACTTC.